This T cell receptor (beta chain) was observed in a study of OX40 agonist ivuxolimab in advanced cancers. On the study more broadly: The mean age was approximately 60 years, ranging from 23 to 79, with roughly four fifths of participants male.

The length of the CDR3 is 14 residues. V gave up 5 bases and J gave up 2 bases, with 13 bases separating them. Per germline, CDR1 SEHNR and CDR2 FQNEAQ (reference sequence). As to this clone: Its target is unknown.

Using immunoSEQ multiplex PCR, the repertoire was profiled, and TCRdb retains in-frame clones only, with some absent. The sample comprises roughly 13,000 clones, about 94% of which are singletons, and 22% rests with the top ten. General observations from the study: Among the nonresponders, some also had low normalized T-cell clonal expansion. Individuals who were partial responders at 0.1-3.0 mg/kg had clonal expansion that ranked among the lowest.

This clonotype was sampled from an adult with an advanced solid tumor such as melanoma, head and neck, liver or kidney cancer. The chain uses TRBV7-9 and TRBJ2-7; D not resolved. Sequencing used CD4+ or CD8+ T cells sorted from blood, obtained in a trial of the OX40 agonist ivuxolimab. The CDR3 sequence is CASSGNVRTYEQYF. CDR3 sequence (DNA): TGTGCCAGCAGCGGGAACGTACGGACCTACGAGCAGTACTTC.